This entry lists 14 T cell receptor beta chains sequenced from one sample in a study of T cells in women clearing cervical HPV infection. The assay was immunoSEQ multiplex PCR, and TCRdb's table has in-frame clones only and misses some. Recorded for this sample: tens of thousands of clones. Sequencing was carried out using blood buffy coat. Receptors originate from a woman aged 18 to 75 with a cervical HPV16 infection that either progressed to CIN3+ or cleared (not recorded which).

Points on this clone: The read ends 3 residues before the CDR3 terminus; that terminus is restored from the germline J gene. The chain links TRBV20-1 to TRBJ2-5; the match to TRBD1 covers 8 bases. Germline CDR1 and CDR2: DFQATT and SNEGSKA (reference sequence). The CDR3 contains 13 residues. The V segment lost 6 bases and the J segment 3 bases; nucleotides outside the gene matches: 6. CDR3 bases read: TGCAGTGCGTCCGGGACAGGTGAAGAGACC. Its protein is CSASGTGEET. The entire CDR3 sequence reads CSASGTGEETQYF.

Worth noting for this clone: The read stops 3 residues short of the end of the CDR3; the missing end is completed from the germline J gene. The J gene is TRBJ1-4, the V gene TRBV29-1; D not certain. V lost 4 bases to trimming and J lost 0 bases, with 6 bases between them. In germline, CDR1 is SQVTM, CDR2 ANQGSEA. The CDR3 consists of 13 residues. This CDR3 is CSVGRSTNEKLFF. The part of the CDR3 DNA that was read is TGCAGCGTTGGTCGGTCAACTAATGAAAAA.

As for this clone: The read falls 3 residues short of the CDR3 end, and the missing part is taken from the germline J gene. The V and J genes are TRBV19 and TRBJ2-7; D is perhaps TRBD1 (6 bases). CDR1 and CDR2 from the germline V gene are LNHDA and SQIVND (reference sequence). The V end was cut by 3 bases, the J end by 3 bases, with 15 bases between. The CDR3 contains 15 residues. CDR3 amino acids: CASSISPGADYEQYF. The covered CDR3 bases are TGTGCCAGTAGTATCAGCCCAGGGGCAGACTACGAG.

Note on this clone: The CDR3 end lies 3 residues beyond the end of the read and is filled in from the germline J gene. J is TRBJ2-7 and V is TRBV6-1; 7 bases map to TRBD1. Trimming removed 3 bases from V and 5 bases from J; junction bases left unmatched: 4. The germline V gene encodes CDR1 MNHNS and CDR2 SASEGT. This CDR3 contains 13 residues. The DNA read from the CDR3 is TGTGCCAGCAGTGAGGCACAGGGGAACGAG. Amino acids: CASSEAQGNE. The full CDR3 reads CASSEAQGNEQYF.

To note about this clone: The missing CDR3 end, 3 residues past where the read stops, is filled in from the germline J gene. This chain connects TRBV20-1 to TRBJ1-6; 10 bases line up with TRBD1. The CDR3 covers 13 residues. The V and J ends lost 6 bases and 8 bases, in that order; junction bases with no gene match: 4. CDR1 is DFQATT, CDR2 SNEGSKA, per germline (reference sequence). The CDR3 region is CSARDRGDSPLHF. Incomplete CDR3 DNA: TGCAGTGCCCGGGACAGGGGTGATTCACCC.

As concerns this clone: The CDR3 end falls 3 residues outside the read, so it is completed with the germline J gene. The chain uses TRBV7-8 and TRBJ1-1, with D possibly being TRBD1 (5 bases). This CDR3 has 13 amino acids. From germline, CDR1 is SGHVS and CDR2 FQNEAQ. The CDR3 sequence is CASSLGRGLEAFF. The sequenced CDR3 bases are TGTGCCAGCAGCTTAGGCCGGGGGTTGGAA.

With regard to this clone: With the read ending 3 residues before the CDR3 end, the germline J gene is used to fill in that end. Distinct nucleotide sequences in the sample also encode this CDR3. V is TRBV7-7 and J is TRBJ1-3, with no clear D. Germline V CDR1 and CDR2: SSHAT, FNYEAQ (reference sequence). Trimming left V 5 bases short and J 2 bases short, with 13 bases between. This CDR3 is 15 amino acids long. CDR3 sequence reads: CASSLRPGPGNTIYF. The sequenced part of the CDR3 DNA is TGTGCCAGCAGCCTCCGACCGGGTCCTGGAAACACC. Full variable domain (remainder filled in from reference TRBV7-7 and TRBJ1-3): GAGVSQSPRYKVTKRGQDVTLRCDPISSHATLYWYQQALGQGPEFLTYFNYEAQPDKSGLPSDRFSAERPEGSISTLTIQRTEQRDSAMYRCASSLRPGPGNTIYFGEGSWLTVV.

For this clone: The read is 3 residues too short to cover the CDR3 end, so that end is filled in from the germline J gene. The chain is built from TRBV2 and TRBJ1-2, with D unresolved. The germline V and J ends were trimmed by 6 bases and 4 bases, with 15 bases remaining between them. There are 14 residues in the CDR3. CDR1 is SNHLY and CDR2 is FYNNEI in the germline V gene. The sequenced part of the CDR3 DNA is TGTGCCAGCAGAACACTAGGGTTCCTCTATGGC. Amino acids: CASRTLGFLYG. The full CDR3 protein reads CASRTLGFLYGYTF.

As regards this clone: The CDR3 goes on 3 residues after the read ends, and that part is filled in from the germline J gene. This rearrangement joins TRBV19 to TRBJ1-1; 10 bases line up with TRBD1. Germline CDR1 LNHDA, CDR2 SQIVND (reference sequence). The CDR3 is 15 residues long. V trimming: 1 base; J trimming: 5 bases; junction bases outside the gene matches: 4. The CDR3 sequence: CASSIGGTGATEAFF. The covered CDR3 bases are TGTGCCAGTAGTATAGGAGGGACAGGGGCGACTGAA.

The CDR3 DNA, read in part, is TGTGCCAGCAGTGTCAGCCATGGGGGGGATACG. This gives the protein CASSVSHGGDT. The complete CDR3 reads CASSVSHGGDTQYF. The chain links TRBV6-1 to TRBJ2-3; perhaps TRBD2 as D (6 bases). The CDR3 goes on 3 residues after the read ends, and that part is filled in from the germline J gene. Deletions cut 4 bases from V and 6 bases from J, with 14 bases between. CDR1 is MNHNS, CDR2 SASEGT, per germline. The CDR3 contains 14 residues.

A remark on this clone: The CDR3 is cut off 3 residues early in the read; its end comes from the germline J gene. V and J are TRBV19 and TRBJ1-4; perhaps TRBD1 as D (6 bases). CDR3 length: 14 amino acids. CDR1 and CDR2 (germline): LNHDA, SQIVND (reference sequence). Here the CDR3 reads CASSIYREGSPLFF. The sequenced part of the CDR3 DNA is TGTGCCAGTAGTATATACAGGGAGGGATCACCA.

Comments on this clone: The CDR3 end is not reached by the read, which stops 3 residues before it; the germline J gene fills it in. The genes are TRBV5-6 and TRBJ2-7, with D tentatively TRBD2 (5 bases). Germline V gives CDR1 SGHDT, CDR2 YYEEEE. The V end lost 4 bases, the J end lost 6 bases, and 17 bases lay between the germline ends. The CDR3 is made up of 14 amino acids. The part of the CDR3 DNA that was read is TGTGCCAGCAGCCTCGAACGGGGTGAGGGCGAG. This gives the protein CASSLERGEGE. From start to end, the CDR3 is CASSLERGEGEQYF.

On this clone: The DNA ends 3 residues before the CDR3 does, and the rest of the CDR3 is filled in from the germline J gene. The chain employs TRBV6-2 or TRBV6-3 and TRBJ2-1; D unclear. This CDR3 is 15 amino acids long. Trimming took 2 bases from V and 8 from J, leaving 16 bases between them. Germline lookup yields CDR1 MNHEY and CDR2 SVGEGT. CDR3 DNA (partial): TGTGCCAGCAGTTACCCCCACGAGCCGGTGGATGAG. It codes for CASSYPHEPVDE. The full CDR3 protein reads CASSYPHEPVDEQFF.

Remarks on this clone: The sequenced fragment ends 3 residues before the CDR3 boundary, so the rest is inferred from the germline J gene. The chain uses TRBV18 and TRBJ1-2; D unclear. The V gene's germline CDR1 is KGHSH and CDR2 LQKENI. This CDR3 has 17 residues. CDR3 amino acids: CASSPRTSGSHSNDYTF. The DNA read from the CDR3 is TGTGCCAGCTCACCACGGACTAGCGGGAGTCATTCGAATGAC.